These T cell receptor beta chains were read from a single sample in a study of cytomegalovirus exposure and HLA in healthy donors. Libraries were prepared by immunoSEQ multiplex PCR; TCRdb keeps only in-frame clonotypes and omits some of them. This sample carries about 140,000 clones, with roughly 2.6% going to the ten biggest clones. What was sequenced was PBMCs. The receptors were sampled from a man aged 35 to 55 in good health and CMV-seronegative. The conserved cysteine and the conserved F or W are not part of the CDR3 here.

CDR3 length: 10
V gene: TRBV2
J gene: TRBJ1-2
CDR3 protein: ASRDSLKGYT

CDR3 length: 10
V gene: TRBV19
J gene: TRBJ2-5
CDR3 protein: ASSFTRETQY

CDR3 length: 13
V gene: TRBV2
J gene: TRBJ1-1
CDR3 protein: ASSMTLLLNTEAF

CDR3 length: 11
V gene: TRBV7-9
J gene: TRBJ2-4
CDR3 protein: ASSLDIPNIQY

CDR3 length: 13
V gene: TRBV9
J gene: TRBJ1-2
CDR3 protein: ASSVEATGVNGYT

CDR3 length: 14
V gene: TRBV5-4
J gene: TRBJ2-2
CDR3 protein: ASSLGGAGNTGELF

CDR3 length: 10
V gene: TRBV6-5
J gene: TRBJ2-7
CDR3 protein: ASRGNNYEQY

CDR3 length: 16
V gene: TRBV4-3
J gene: TRBJ1-2
CDR3 protein: ASSQAWGQGLTNYGYT

CDR3 length: 9
V gene: TRBV29-1
J gene: TRBJ1-1
CDR3 protein: SVGGQSGPF

CDR3 length: 11
V gene: TRBV7-9
J gene: TRBJ1-2
CDR3 protein: ASSPDGGYGYT

CDR3 length: 10
V gene: TRBV10-3
J gene: TRBJ1-2
CDR3 protein: ATRWEGRENT

CDR3 length: 11
V gene: TRBV27
J gene: TRBJ2-3
CDR3 protein: ASSLTGPDTQY

CDR3 length: 16
V gene: TRBV4-1
J gene: TRBJ2-2
CDR3 protein: ASSQELAGSLGGGELF

CDR3 length: 12
V gene: TRBV7-2
J gene: TRBJ1-1
CDR3 protein: ASSLDTGNTEAF

CDR3 length: 13
V gene: TRBV4-2
J gene: TRBJ1-5
CDR3 protein: ASSRQGTSNQPQH

CDR3 length: 12
V gene: TRBV5-1
J gene: TRBJ2-4
CDR3 protein: ASSLDIAKNIQY

CDR3 length: 12
V gene: TRBV15
J gene: TRBJ1-5
CDR3 protein: ATSRGQGNQPQH

CDR3 length: 13
V gene: TRBV5-1
J gene: TRBJ1-2
CDR3 protein: ASSLDGGGGIGYT

CDR3 length: 14
V gene: TRBV7-2
J gene: TRBJ1-6
CDR3 protein: ASSQGQGRDNSPLH

CDR3 length: 15
V gene: TRBV11-2
J gene: TRBJ2-1
CDR3 protein: ASSFGTSGGAYNEQF

CDR3 length: 14
V gene: TRBV7-8
J gene: TRBJ1-6
CDR3 protein: ASSLQGTGGFGALH

CDR3 length: 12
V gene: TRBV5-6
J gene: TRBJ2-7
CDR3 protein: ASSWGVDSYEQY

CDR3 length: 9
V gene: TRBV20-1
J gene: TRBJ1-3
CDR3 protein: SARTGNTIY

CDR3 length: 14
V gene: TRBV2
J gene: TRBJ1-4
CDR3 protein: ASSARSGGPNEKLF

CDR3 length: 13
V gene: TRBV7-2
J gene: TRBJ1-5
CDR3 protein: ASSLGNSNNQPQH

CDR3 length: 13
V gene: TRBV4-3
J gene: TRBJ1-1
CDR3 protein: ASSQGGLPGTEAF

CDR3 length: 11
V gene: TRBV7-3
J gene: TRBJ2-2
CDR3 protein: ASSLFGAGELF

CDR3 length: 13
V gene: TRBV12-5
J gene: TRBJ2-1
CDR3 protein: ASGLVAGGLNEQF

CDR3 length: 12
V gene: TRBV4-2
J gene: TRBJ2-3
CDR3 protein: ASSQRSGTDTQY

CDR3 length: 11
V gene: TRBV4-2
J gene: TRBJ1-5
CDR3 protein: ASSQDESKPQH

CDR3 length: 11
V gene: TRBV5-1
J gene: TRBJ2-1
CDR3 protein: ASSFTGVGEQF

CDR3 length: 13
V gene: TRBV19
J gene: TRBJ1-4
CDR3 protein: ASRNRGEPNEKLF

CDR3 length: 12
V gene: TRBV5-4
J gene: TRBJ1-1
CDR3 protein: ASSREGQGVEAF

CDR3 length: 12
V gene: TRBV27
J gene: TRBJ2-1
CDR3 protein: ASSSSGGYNEQF

CDR3 length: 12
V gene: TRBV5-6
J gene: TRBJ2-5
CDR3 protein: ASRTGGRRETQY

CDR3 length: 10
V gene: TRBV6-1
J gene: TRBJ1-5
CDR3 protein: ASSSDNQPQH

CDR3 length: 16
V gene: TRBV15
J gene: TRBJ1-2
CDR3 protein: ATSRVQNNRGLNYGYT

CDR3 length: 11
V gene: TRBV7-9
J gene: TRBJ1-3
CDR3 protein: ASSLDGRNTIY

CDR3 length: 11
V gene: TRBV6-5
J gene: TRBJ2-7
CDR3 protein: ASTPRGVHEQY

CDR3 length: 12
V gene: TRBV7-8
J gene: TRBJ2-5
CDR3 protein: ASSLAQPRETQY

CDR3 length: 11
V gene: TRBV6-1
J gene: TRBJ1-1
CDR3 protein: ASMGSFNTEAF

CDR3 length: 11
V gene: TRBV14
J gene: TRBJ2-3
CDR3 protein: ASSLAGTDTQY

CDR3 length: 13
V gene: TRBV11-2
J gene: TRBJ2-3
CDR3 protein: ASSLRPGSRDTQY

CDR3 length: 14
V gene: TRBV5-1
J gene: TRBJ2-7
CDR3 protein: ASRWRGGTGSYEQY

CDR3 length: 14
V gene: TRBV7-2
J gene: TRBJ1-2
CDR3 protein: ASSFRQAKANYGYT

CDR3 length: 13
V gene: TRBV18
J gene: TRBJ2-7
CDR3 protein: ASSPPGQGAYEQY

CDR3 length: 14
V gene: TRBV6-5
J gene: TRBJ1-4
CDR3 protein: ASSYTSGQGGEKLF

CDR3 length: 14
V gene: TRBV27
J gene: TRBJ1-4
CDR3 protein: ASSPQKGQGNEKLF

CDR3 length: 13
V gene: TRBV5-4
J gene: TRBJ1-1
CDR3 protein: ASSPGGLMNTEAF

CDR3 length: 13
V gene: TRBV28
J gene: TRBJ2-6
CDR3 protein: ASSSPGTGANVLT

CDR3 length: 11
V gene: TRBV6-5
J gene: TRBJ1-1
CDR3 protein: ASSYSRFSEAF

CDR3 length: 15
V gene: TRBV19
J gene: TRBJ2-7
CDR3 protein: ASSSNIWQGIMYEQY

CDR3 length: 12
V gene: TRBV6-5
J gene: TRBJ2-2
CDR3 protein: ASSSLSLTGELF

CDR3 length: 14
V gene: TRBV6-1
J gene: TRBJ2-1
CDR3 protein: ASSVRDSGSYNEQF

CDR3 length: 13
V gene: TRBV7-2
J gene: TRBJ2-5
CDR3 protein: ASSLVSTGGETQY

CDR3 length: 14
V gene: TRBV6-5
J gene: TRBJ1-4
CDR3 protein: ASSYSRRGPREKLF

CDR3 length: 11
V gene: TRBV27
J gene: TRBJ1-2
CDR3 protein: ASSSSGRYGYT

CDR3 length: 13
V gene: TRBV10-3
J gene: TRBJ2-5
CDR3 protein: AISARGGAQETQY

CDR3 length: 12
V gene: TRBV19
J gene: TRBJ2-7
CDR3 protein: ASSMGGTSYEQY

CDR3 length: 11
V gene: TRBV5-1
J gene: TRBJ2-7
CDR3 protein: ASSLGYGYEQY